Listed here is a single T cell receptor (beta chain). The target antigen is unknown. This sample stems from a study of response to subunit inactivated influenza vaccine. The germline CDR1 and CDR2 sequences are SEHNR and FQNEAQ (reference sequence). The ends were cut back, 8 bases at V and 14 bases at J, with 18 bases in the middle. This CDR3 has 12 amino acids. TCRdb called the RT-PCR reads again in MiXCR, with one record for every CDR3 protein. The table lists about 700,000 distinct CDR3 sequences, approximately 13% of them singletons. The study's findings and limits: The authors put forward the suggestion that each seasonal influenza vaccination may bring in only a limited number of new T cells.

Sample: PBMCs from blood, taken 14 days before vaccination. The TCR originated in a man aged 50 to 60 who received an inactivated influenza vaccine. This sequence joins TRBV7-9 and TRBJ1-4; D possibly corresponds to TRBD1 (6 bases). For the CDR3, the DNA is TGTGCCAGCGGGGCCCCAGGGGAAGGGCTGTTTTTT. It yields the protein CASGAPGEGLFF.